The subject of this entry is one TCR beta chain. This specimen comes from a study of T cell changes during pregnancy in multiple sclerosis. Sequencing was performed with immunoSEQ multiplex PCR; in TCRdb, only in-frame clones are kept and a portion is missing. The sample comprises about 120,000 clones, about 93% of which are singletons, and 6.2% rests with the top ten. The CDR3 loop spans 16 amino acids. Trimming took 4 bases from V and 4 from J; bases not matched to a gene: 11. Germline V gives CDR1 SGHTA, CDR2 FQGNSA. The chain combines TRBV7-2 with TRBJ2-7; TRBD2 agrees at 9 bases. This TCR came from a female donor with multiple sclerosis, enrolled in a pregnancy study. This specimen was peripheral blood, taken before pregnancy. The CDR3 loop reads CASSSPLAGRGYEQYF. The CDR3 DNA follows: TGTGCCAGCAGCTCTCCTCTAGCGGGAAGGGGATACGAGCAGTACTTC.